The entry below describes one TCR beta chain. The data originate from a study of shared T cell receptors in the human thymus. The germline V and J ends were trimmed by 3 bases and 0 bases, with 18 bases remaining between them. In germline, CDR1 is LGHNA, CDR2 YNFKEQ. The CDR3 runs to 18 residues. Profiling relied on immunoSEQ multiplex PCR, and the TCRdb table lists in-frame clones only, not all of them. The table lists hundreds of thousands of clones, approximately 88% of them singletons, with about 0.01% in the top ten. In addition, the sample was reused for a study of human thymus T cells. According to that study: Donors were healthy Finnish infants having corrective surgery for congenital heart defects. Thymic resections from corrective heart surgery supplied the tissue. Usage of V and J genes appeared biased in thymic and blood repertoires. Unrelated people showed highly overlapping thymic repertoires, related research reported.

Material for sequencing was thymocytes. The chain recombines TRBV4-2 with TRBJ2-4, with a weak D call TRBD2 (5 bases). This sequence was found in a boy under three years old with a congenital heart defect. CDR3 region: CASSHPGRRGLAKNIQYF. DNA for the CDR3: TGTGCCAGCAGCCACCCCGGACGCCGGGGTCTAGCCAAAAACATTCAGTACTTC.